These 25 T cell receptor beta chains share one sample of origin, sequenced in a study of T cell repertoires in cytomegalovirus infection. TCRdb reanalysed the reads using MiXCR and keeps one entry per CDR3 protein. The data hold 100,000 to 150,000 distinct CDR3 sequences, with about 31% observed a single time. No antigen has been assigned to these receptors. Material: CD8+ T cells from cultured PBMCs, obtained from culture after CMV antigen stimulation. Receptors originate from a human donor in good health (CMV status not recorded). Some clones in this sample may be carry-over from other donors' samples.

As DNA, the CDR3 is TGTGCCAGCAGTTACGGAGCGGGTGGCTACACCTTC. Amino acids: CASSYGAGGYTF. The chain couples TRBV6-6 to TRBJ1-2; D is uncertain. Germline lookup yields CDR1 MNHNY and CDR2 SVGAGI (reference sequence). This CDR3 region has 12 residues. The V end was cut by 2 bases, the J end by 7 bases, with 8 bases between.

This clonotype was seen only a few times. This chain links TRBV11-1 with TRBJ1-2, with a tentative D call TRBD1 (6 bases). In germline, CDR1 is SGHAT, CDR2 FQDESV (reference sequence). V was trimmed by 5 bases and J by 5 bases, leaving 15 bases between them. The CDR3 is 14 residues long. The CDR3 DNA follows: TGTGCCAGCAGCCCGGCCGACAGGATATATGGCTACACCTTC. As protein: CASSPADRIYGYTF.

The chain employs TRBV6-1 and TRBJ1-6; D uncertain. Trimming removed 6 bases from V and 0 bases from J, with 9 bases in between. CDR1 and CDR2 (germline): MNHNS, SASEGT. The CDR3 has 15 amino acids. The CDR3 nucleotides are TGTGCCAGCAGGGCACATTCCTCCTATAATTCACCCCTCCACTTT. Its translation: CASRAHSSYNSPLHF.

Many counts were recorded for this clonotype. This rearrangement joins TRBV7-6 to TRBJ2-1, with D possibly matching TRBD1 (6 bases). The CDR3 has 14 residues. Trimming removed 3 bases from V and 5 bases from J, with 11 bases in between. The germline CDR1 and CDR2 sequences are SGHVS and FNYEAQ. The CDR3 sequence: CASSFDYRDNEQFF. As DNA, the CDR3 is TGTGCCAGCAGCTTTGACTACAGGGACAATGAGCAGTTCTTC.

In this sample, this clonotype turned up many times. This sequence joins TRBV7-2 and TRBJ2-5; D might be TRBD1 (6 bases). V shed 7 bases and J shed 3 bases, with 18 bases lying between them. CDR1 and CDR2 from the germline V gene are SGHTA and FQGNSA. The CDR3 covers 15 residues. In nucleotides, the CDR3 is TGTGCCAGCATCCTACTCCTTGGGGGCGAAGAGACCCAGTACTTC. Translated: CASILLLGGEETQYF.

The CDR3 DNA reads TGCGCCAGCAGCTTGAAGGTAGCGGTTAACGCGTGGTTCTTC. Amino acids: CASSLKVAVNAWFF. This chain links TRBV5-1 with TRBJ2-1; D is perhaps TRBD2 (6 bases). CDR3 length equals 14 residues. Germline V lookup: CDR1 SGHRS, CDR2 YFSETQ. Trimming stripped 1 base from V and 15 bases from J, with 20 bases between.

This clonotype was picked up a small number of times. The rearrangement joins TRBV2 to TRBJ1-1; the match to TRBD1 covers 9 bases. The germline CDR1 and CDR2 sequences are SNHLY and FYNNEI. The CDR3 contains 13 residues. Trimming took 11 bases from V and 3 from J; bases not matched to a gene: 7. The CDR3 bases are TGTGCCTGCCACAGGGGGCATTACACTGAAGCTTTCTTT. Its protein is CACHRGHYTEAFF.

This clonotype was counted many times. This chain connects TRBV7-2 to TRBJ2-5; D call uncertain. Looked up from germline, CDR1 is SGHTA and CDR2 is FQGNSA. Deletions cut 1 base from V and 2 bases from J, with 5 bases between. The CDR3 runs to 13 residues. The CDR3 loop reads CASSLEEQETQYF. CDR3 coding DNA: TGTGCCAGCAGCTTAGAAGAACAAGAGACCCAGTACTTC.

This clonotype was counted ten times or more. The genes are TRBV7-2 and TRBJ2-7; 7 bases are a match to TRBD1. The germline V gene encodes CDR1 SGHTA and CDR2 FQGNSA. The CDR3 is made up of 13 amino acids. The junction had 3 bases not matched to a gene; V was cut back by 3 bases and J by 4 bases. CDR3 in amino acids: CASSLGQFYEQYF. In DNA form, the CDR3 reads TGTGCCAGCAGCTTGGGACAGTTTTACGAGCAGTACTTC.

In its sample, this clonotype was seen a few times. This chain links TRBV29-1 with TRBJ2-3; 9 bases align to TRBD1. The CDR3 totals 15 residues. Germline V gene data show CDR1 as SQVTM and CDR2 as ANQGSEA. Germline trimming cut 7 bases from V and 3 bases from J; bases unmatched to any gene: 11. The CDR3 protein is CSAANLGQGTDTQYF. The CDR3 DNA is TGCAGCGCCGCCAACCTAGGACAGGGGACAGATACGCAGTATTTT.

The V gene is TRBV18, the J gene TRBJ2-7, with D possibly TRBD1 on 6 matching bases. There are 16 residues in the CDR3. Germline CDR1 reads KGHSH; CDR2 reads LQKENI. The V gene lost 3 bases and the J gene lost 6 bases, with 21 bases spanning the gap. This CDR3 is CASSPASSRGSGEQYF. CDR3 sequence (DNA): TGTGCCAGCTCACCTGCTTCGTCCAGGGGTTCTGGCGAGCAGTACTTC.

The chain couples TRBV19 to TRBJ2-3; D gene unclear. The CDR3 spans 16 residues. The germline V gene has CDR1 LNHDA and CDR2 SQIVND (reference sequence). V lost 3 bases and J 1 base, leaving 14 bases between the germline ends. The CDR3 bases are TGTGCCAGTAGTATCGCGGCCCCGGCGGGCACAGATACGCAGTATTTT. Translated, it gives CASSIAAPAGTDTQYF.

This chain joins TRBV20-1 and TRBJ2-2, with 14 bases identical to TRBD2. The germline V gene encodes CDR1 DFQATT and CDR2 SNEGSKA (reference sequence). The CDR3 is made up of 17 amino acids. The trim removed 0 bases at V and 8 bases at J, leaving 8 bases unmatched. The chain's CDR3 is CSARDRTSGGRSGELFF. The CDR3 DNA reads TGCAGTGCTAGAGATCGGACTAGCGGGGGGAGGTCGGGGGAGCTGTTTTTT.

This clonotype was recorded many times. The chain combines TRBV7-8 with TRBJ2-1; tentative D call: TRBD2 (6 bases). The CDR3 is 17 amino acids. V lost 5 bases and J 0 bases, leaving 17 bases between the germline ends. The germline CDR1 and CDR2 sequences are SGHVS and FQNEAQ. The CDR3 DNA reads as TGTGCCAGCAGCCCCTTATTGGGGGGAAGCTCCTACAATGAGCAGTTCTTC. It specifies CASSPLLGGSSYNEQFF.

This clonotype was detected only a few times. The chain recombines TRBV7-6 with TRBJ2-2; D possibly uses TRBD1 or TRBD2 (5 bases each). CDR1 is SGHVS and CDR2 is FNYEAQ in the germline V gene. Trimming cost V 5 bases and J 4 bases, with 20 bases left between them. This CDR3 is 17 amino acids long. In DNA, the CDR3 is TGTGCCAGCAGCCCGGGCCCCGGGGCGTTCCGCACCGGGGAGCTGTTTTTT. It is translated as CASSPGPGAFRTGELFF.

The chain uses TRBV20-1 and TRBJ2-7, with 10 positions matching TRBD1. The germline V gene has CDR1 DFQATT and CDR2 SNEGSKA (reference sequence). Trimming cost V 6 bases and J 2 bases; bases outside gene matches: 10. This CDR3 comprises 15 residues. CDR3 sequence: CSAETGTGAPYEQYF. The CDR3 DNA is TGCAGTGCAGAGACCGGGACAGGGGCGCCCTACGAGCAGTACTTC.

This clonotype was recorded a few times. The CDR3 DNA reads TGTGCCAGCAGTTCGGACAGGGGGCTGGACGAGCAGTACTTC. Translating it yields CASSSDRGLDEQYF. V is TRBV27 and J is TRBJ2-7; 11 bases are a match to TRBD1. This CDR3 spans 14 amino acids. With V trimmed by 4 bases and J by 5 bases, 4 bases remained unmatched. Germline V gene sequence: CDR1 MNHEY, CDR2 SMNVEV (reference sequence).

This chain joins TRBV29-1 and TRBJ2-7; 7 nucleotides align to TRBD1. Germline V gene sequence: CDR1 SQVTM, CDR2 ANQGSEA. The CDR3 length is 12 residues. The V segment lost 6 bases and the J segment 0 bases; nucleotides outside the gene matches: 2. The CDR3 region has the DNA TGCAGCGTAGGGGGCCCCTCCTACGAGCAGTACTTC. Translated, it gives CSVGGPSYEQYF.

This clonotype was observed a few times. The gene calls are TRBV4-3 and TRBJ2-7, with D unclear. The CDR3 spans 17 residues. V lost 0 bases and J 5 bases, leaving 20 bases between the germline ends. CDR1 is LGHNA and CDR2 is YSLEER in the germline V gene. The CDR3: CASSQDTRSPRLNEQYF. DNA for the CDR3: TGCGCCAGCAGCCAAGATACCCGGAGCCCGCGTTTGAACGAGCAGTACTTC.

The table lists this clonotype with a few counts. The CDR3, as DNA: TGTGCCAGCACACTAGCGACCTACAATGAGCAGTTCTTC. Encoded protein: CASTLATYNEQFF. This chain links TRBV6-1 with TRBJ2-1, with 7 nucleotides matching TRBD2. CDR1 and CDR2 (germline): MNHNS, SASEGT. This CDR3 spans 13 amino acids. V gave up 7 bases and J gave up 2 bases; unmatched junction bases: 2.

This clonotype was seen only a few times. The gene calls are TRBV24-1 and TRBJ2-5; D remains unclear. V was shortened by 8 bases and J by 5 bases, with 14 bases between the two germline ends. Germline assignment: CDR1 KGHDR and CDR2 SFDVKD. This CDR3 region has 13 residues. CDR3 amino acids: CATMLSGGETQYF. Here the CDR3 DNA reads TGTGCCACCATGCTTTCTGGCGGTGAGACCCAGTACTTC.

The rearrangement joins TRBV7-9 to TRBJ2-1; 13 bases map to TRBD2. V lost 4 bases and J lost 5; bases outside the gene matches: 2. Germline V gives CDR1 SEHNR, CDR2 FQNEAQ (reference sequence). The CDR3 runs 15 residues. The CDR3 region has the DNA TGTGCCAGCAGCTACGGACTAGCGGGGGACAATGAGCAGTTCTTC. This sequence encodes CASSYGLAGDNEQFF.

The CDR3 DNA is TGTGCCAGCCGATCGTCTTATAGCAATCAGCCCCAGCATTTT. Encoded protein: CASRSSYSNQPQHF. The V and J genes are TRBV6-6 and TRBJ1-5; no definite D call. The CDR3 loop spans 14 amino acids. V gave up 8 bases and J gave up 0 bases, with 11 bases separating them. Germline V gene sequence: CDR1 MNHNY, CDR2 SVGAGI (reference sequence).

This rearrangement joins TRBV19 to TRBJ2-3; 7 nucleotides match TRBD2. Germline V gives CDR1 LNHDA, CDR2 SQIVND (reference sequence). The CDR3 is 19 amino acids. V lost 0 bases to trimming and J lost 5 bases; unmatched junction nucleotides: 17. The CDR3 bases are TGTGCCAGTAGTATAGACCCTCCCGTCGGGTTGCGGGGGATAGATACGCAGTATTTT. Its translation is CASSIDPPVGLRGIDTQYF.

This clonotype was seen a handful of times. The chain uses TRBV5-6 and TRBJ2-5, with a tentative D call TRBD1 (5 bases). Trimming stripped 4 bases from V and 4 bases from J, with 5 bases between. Germline values: CDR1 SGHDT, CDR2 YYEEEE. The CDR3 is 11 amino acids. CDR3 in DNA: TGTGCCAGCAGCACAGGAGAGACCCAGTACTTC. It specifies CASSTGETQYF.